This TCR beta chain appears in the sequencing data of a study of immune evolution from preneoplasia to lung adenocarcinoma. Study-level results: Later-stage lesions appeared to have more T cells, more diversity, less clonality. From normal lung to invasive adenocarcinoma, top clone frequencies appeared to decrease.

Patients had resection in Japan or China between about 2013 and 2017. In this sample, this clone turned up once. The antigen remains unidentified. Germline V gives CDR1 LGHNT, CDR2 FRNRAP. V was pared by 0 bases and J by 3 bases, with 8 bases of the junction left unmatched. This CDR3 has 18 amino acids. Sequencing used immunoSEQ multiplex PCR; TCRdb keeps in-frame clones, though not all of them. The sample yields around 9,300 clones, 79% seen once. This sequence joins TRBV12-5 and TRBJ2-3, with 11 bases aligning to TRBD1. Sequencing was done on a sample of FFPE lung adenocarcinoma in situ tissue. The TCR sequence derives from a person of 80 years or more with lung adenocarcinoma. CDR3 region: CASGLVLEGQGATDTQYF. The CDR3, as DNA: TGTGCTAGTGGTTTGGTACTGGAAGGACAGGGGGCTACAGATACGCAGTATTTT.